This record covers a single TCR beta chain. Some clones are missing from TCRdb's copy, which holds only in-frame ones; the method was immunoSEQ multiplex PCR. There are some 200,000 clones in the sample; about 80% occur only once, and 26% lies in the top ten. The source of the sample is a study of blood T cell repertoires in COVID-19. Trimming removed 3 bases at V and 2 bases at J, with 5 bases between. The germline V gene has CDR1 MNHEY and CDR2 SVGAGI. The CDR3 loop spans 13 amino acids. This TCR was recovered from a woman aged 70-85 years with acute or convalescent COVID-19. Material for sequencing was peripheral blood. V gene TRBV6-5 combines with J gene TRBJ1-5; D is uncertain. The CDR3 region has the DNA TGTGCCAGCAGTTATCGCGGCAATCAGCCCCAGCATTTT. It encodes CASSYRGNQPQHF.